This T cell receptor beta chain was identified in a study of blood T cells in healthy people across ages. At least ten counts were recorded for this clonotype. Its antigen is currently unknown. Donors were systemically healthy Caucasian individuals from Russia aged about 6 to 95 years. The study, taken as a whole, reports: There were more naive CD4+ cells and higher diversity in long-lived donors than in aged donors.

Through a sample-barcoded 5' primer and a J-beta primer mix, a second PCR was run for roughly 7 to 11 cycles. TCRdb independently ran MiXCR on the 5' RACE reads; one entry per CDR3 protein. The table has 850,000 or so distinct CDR3 sequences, around 26% seen once; the top ten hold roughly 17%. V shed 3 bases, J shed 5 bases, and the junction held 10 bases outside the gene matches. The CDR3 runs 18 residues. Germline CDR1 reads SGHTA; CDR2 reads FQGNSA. The sample consisted of blood. This rearrangement joins TRBV7-2 to TRBJ2-3, with TRBD2 matching 14 bases. The receptor comes from a woman aged 80 or over in good health. The CDR3 region has the DNA TGTGCCAGCAGCTTCATGAGACTAGCGGGGGGGAGAGGAGATACGCAGTATTTT. As protein: CASSFMRLAGGRGDTQYF.